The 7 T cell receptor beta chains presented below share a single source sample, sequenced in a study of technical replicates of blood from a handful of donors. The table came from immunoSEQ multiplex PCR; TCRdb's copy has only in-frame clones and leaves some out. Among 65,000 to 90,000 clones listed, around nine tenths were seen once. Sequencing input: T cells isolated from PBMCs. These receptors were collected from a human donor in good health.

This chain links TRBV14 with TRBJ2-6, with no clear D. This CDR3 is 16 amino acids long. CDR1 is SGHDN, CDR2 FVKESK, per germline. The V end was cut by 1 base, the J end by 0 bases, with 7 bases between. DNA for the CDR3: TGTGCCAGCAGCCAAGCTGTGTTCTCTGGGGCCAACGTCCTGACTTTC. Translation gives CASSQAVFSGANVLTF.

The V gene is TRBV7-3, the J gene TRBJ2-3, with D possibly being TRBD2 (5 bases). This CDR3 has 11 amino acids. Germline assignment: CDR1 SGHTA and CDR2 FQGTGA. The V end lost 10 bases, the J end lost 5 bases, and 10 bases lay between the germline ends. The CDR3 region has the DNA TGTGCCACGGGATTTGGAGATACGCAGTATTTT. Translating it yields CATGFGDTQYF.

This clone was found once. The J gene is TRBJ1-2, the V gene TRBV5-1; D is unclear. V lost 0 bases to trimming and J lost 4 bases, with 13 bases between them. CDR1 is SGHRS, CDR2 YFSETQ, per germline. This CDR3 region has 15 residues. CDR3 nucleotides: TGCGCCAGCAGCTTGGGTGCAGGCGTCTCCTATGGCTACACCTTC. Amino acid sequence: CASSLGAGVSYGYTF.

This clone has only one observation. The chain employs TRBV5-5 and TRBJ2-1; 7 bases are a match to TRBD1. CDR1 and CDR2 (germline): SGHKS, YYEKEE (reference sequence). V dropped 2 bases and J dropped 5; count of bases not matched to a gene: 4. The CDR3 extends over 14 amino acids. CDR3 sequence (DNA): TGTGCCAGCAGCTTAGGACAGGCCCACAATGAGCAGTTCTTC. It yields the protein CASSLGQAHNEQFF.

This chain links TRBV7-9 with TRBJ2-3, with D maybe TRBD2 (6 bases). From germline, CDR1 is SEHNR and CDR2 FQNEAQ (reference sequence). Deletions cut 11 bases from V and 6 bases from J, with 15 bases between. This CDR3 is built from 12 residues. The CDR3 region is CARGAPGDTQYF. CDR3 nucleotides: TGTGCCCGCGGGGCCCCCGGCGATACGCAGTATTTT.

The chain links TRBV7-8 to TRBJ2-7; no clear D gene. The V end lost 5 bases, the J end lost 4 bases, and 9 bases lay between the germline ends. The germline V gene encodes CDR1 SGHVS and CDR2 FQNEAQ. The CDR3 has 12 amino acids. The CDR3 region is CASSRNEYEQYF. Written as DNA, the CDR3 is TGTGCCAGCAGCCGTAACGAGTACGAGCAGTACTTC.

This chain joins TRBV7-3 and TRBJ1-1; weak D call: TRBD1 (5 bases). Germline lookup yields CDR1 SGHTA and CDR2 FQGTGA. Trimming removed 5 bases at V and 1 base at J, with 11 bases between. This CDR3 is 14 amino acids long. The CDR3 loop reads CASSLEGRNTEAFF. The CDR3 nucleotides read TGTGCCAGCAGCCTGGAGGGGAGGAACACTGAAGCTTTCTTT.